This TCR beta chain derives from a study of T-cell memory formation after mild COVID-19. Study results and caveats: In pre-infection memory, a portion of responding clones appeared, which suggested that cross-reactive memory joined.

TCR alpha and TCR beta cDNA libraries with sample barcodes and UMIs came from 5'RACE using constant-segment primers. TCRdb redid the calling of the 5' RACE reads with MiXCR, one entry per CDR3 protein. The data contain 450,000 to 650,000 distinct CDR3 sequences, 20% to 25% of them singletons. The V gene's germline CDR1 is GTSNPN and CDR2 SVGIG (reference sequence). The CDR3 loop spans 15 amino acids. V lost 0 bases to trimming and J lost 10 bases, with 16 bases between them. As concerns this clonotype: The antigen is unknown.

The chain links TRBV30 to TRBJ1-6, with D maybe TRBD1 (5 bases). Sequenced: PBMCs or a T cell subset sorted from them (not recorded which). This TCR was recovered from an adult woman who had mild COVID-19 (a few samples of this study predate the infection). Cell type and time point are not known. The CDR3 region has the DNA TGTGCCTGGAGTGTCACCGGGGCCGGGGAGTCACCCCTCCACTTT. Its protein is CAWSVTGAGESPLHF.